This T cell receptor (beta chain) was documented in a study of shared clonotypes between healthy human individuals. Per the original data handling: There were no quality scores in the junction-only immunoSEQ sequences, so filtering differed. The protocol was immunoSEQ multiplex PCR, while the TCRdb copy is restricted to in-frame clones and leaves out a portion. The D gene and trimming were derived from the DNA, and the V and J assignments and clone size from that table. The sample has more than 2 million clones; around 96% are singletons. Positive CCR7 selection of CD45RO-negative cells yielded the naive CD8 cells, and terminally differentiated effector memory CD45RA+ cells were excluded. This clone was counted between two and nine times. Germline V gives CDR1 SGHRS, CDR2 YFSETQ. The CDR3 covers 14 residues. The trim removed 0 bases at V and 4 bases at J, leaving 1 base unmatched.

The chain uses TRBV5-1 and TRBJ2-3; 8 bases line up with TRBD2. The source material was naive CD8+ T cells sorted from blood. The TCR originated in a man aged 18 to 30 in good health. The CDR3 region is CASSLVSGADTQYF. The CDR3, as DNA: TGCGCCAGCAGCTTGGTTAGCGGGGCAGATACGCAGTATTTT.